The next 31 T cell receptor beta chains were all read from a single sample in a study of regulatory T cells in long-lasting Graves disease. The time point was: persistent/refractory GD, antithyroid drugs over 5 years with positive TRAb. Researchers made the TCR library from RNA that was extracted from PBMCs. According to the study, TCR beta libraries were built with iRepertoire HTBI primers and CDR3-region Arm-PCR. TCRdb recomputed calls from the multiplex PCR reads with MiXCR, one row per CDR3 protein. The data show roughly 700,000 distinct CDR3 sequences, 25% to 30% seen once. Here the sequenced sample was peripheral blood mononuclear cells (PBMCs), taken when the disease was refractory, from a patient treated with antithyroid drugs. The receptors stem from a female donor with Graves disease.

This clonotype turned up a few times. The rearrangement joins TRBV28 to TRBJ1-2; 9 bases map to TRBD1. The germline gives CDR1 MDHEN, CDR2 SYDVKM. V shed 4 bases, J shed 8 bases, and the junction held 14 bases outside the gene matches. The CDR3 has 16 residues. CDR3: CASSSQAGTGFAGYTF. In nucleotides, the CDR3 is TGTGCCAGCAGTTCACAAGCCGGGACAGGGTTTGCGGGCTACACCTTC.

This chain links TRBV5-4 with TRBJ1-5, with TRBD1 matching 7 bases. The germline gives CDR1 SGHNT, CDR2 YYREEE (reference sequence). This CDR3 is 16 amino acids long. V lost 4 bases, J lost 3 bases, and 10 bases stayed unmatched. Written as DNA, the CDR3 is TGTGCCAGCAGCAAATCAGGGGGATTGGACAATCAGCCCCAGCATTTT. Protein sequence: CASSKSGGLDNQPQHF.

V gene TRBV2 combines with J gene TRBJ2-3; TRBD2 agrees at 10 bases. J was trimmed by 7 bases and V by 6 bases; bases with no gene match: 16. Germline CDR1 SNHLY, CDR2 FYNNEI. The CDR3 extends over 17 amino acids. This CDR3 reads CASSLDPPPSGSNTQYF. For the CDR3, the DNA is TGTGCCAGCAGCTTAGATCCCCCGCCTAGCGGGAGTAATACGCAGTATTTT.

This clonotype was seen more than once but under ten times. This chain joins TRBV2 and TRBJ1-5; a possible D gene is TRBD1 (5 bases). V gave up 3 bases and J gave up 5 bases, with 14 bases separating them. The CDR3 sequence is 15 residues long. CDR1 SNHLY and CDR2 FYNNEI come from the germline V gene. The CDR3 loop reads CASSDGTEAYQPQHF. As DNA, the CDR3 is TGTGCCAGCAGTGACGGGACCGAGGCATATCAGCCCCAGCATTTT.

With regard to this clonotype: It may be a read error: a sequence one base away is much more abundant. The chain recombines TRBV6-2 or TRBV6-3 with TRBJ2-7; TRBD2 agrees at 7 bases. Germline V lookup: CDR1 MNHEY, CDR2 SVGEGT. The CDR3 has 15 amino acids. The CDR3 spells CAGSYGGKIPYEQYF. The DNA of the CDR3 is TGTGCCGGCAGTTACGGGGGGAAGATCCCCTACGAGCAGTACTTC.

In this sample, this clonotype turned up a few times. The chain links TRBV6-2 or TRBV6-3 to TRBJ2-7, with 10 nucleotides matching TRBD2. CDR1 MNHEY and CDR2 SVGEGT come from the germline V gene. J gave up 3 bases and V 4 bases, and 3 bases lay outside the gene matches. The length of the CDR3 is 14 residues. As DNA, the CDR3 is TGTGCCAGCAGTTCCTCTAGCGGGAGCTACGAGCAGTACTTC. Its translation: CASSSSSGSYEQYF.

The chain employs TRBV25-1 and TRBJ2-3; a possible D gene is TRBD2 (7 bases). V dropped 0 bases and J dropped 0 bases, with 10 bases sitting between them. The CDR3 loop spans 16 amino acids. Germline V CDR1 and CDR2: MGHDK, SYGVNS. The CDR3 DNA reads TGTGCCAGCAGTGAATATGGGGGGGGCAGCACAGATACGCAGTATTTT. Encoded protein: CASSEYGGGSTDTQYF.

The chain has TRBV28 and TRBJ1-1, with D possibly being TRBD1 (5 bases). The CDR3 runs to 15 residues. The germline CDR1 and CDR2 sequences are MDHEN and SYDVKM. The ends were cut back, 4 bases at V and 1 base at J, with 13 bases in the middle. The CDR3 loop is CASSSEGTSNTEAFF. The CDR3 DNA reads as TGTGCCAGCAGTTCGGAGGGGACCTCGAACACTGAAGCTTTCTTT.

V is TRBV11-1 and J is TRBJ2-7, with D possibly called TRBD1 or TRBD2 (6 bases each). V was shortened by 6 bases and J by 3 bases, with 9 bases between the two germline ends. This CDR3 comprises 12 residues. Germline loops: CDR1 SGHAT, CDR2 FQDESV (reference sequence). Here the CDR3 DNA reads TGTGCCAGCAGTAGGGGGGTCTACGAGCAGTACTTC. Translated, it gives CASSRGVYEQYF.

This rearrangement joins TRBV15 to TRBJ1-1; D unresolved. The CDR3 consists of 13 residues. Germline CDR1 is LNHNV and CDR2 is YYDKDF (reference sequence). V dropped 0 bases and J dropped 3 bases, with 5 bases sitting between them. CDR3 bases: TGTGCCACCAGCAGAGACCAGCACACTGAAGCTTTCTTT. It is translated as CATSRDQHTEAFF.

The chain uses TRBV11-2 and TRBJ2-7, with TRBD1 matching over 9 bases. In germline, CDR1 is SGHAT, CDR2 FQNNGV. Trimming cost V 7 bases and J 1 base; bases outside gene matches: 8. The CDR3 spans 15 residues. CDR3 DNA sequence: TGTGCCAGCACCCCGGTACAGGGGGCTTCCTACGAGCAGTACTTC. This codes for CASTPVQGASYEQYF.

The CDR3 reads CSAAVPGRNNEQFF. The CDR3 nucleotides read TGCAGTGCTGCGGTACCCGGTCGAAACAATGAGCAGTTCTTC. The genes are TRBV20-1 and TRBJ2-1; D is unclear. Trimming shortened V by 5 bases and J by 5 bases, and 16 bases separated the two germline ends. This CDR3 comprises 14 residues. Germline V gene sequence: CDR1 DFQATT, CDR2 SNEGSKA (reference sequence).

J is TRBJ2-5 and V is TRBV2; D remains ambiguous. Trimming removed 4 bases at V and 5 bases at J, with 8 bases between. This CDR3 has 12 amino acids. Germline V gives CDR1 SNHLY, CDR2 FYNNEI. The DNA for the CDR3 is TGTGCCAGCAGTGGAGAAACGGAGACCCAGTACTTC. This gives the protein CASSGETETQYF.

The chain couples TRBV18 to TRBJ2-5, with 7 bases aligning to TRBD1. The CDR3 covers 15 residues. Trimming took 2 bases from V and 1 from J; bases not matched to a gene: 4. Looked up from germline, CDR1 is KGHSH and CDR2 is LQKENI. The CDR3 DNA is TGTGCCAGCTCACCAGCCGGGACAGTCCAAGAGACCCAGTACTTC. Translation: CASSPAGTVQETQYF.

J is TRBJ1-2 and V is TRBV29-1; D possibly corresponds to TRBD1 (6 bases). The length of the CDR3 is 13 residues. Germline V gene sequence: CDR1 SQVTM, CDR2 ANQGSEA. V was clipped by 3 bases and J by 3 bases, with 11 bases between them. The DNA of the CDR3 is TGCAGCGTTGAGGGGGGGGCTGACTATGGCTACACCTTC. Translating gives CSVEGGADYGYTF.

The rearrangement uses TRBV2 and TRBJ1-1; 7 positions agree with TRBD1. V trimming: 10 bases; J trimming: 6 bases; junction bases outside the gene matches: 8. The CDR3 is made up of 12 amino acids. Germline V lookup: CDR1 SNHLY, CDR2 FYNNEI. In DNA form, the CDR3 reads TGTGCCATCGCAGGGGGGTTCCCTGAAGCTTTCTTT. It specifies CAIAGGFPEAFF.

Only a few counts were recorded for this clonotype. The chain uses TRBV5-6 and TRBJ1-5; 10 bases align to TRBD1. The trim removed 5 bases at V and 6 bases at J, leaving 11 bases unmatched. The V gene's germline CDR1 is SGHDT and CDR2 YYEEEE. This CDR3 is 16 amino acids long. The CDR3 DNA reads TGTGCCAGCAGTTTCACCGGGACAGGGGCGCCTCAGCCCCAGCATTTT. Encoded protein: CASSFTGTGAPQPQHF. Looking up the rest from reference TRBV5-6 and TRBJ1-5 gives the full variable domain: DAGVTQSPTHLIKTRGQQVTLRCSPKSGHDTVSWYQQALGQGPQFIFQYYEEEERQRGNFPDRFSGHQFPNYSSELNVNALLLGDSALYLCASSFTGTGAPQPQHFGDGTRLSIL.

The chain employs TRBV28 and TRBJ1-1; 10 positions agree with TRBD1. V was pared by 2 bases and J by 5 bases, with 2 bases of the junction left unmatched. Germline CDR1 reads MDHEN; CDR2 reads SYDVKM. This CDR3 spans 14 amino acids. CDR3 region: CASSLPGQGTEAFF. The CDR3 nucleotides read TGTGCCAGCAGTTTACCGGGACAGGGGACTGAAGCTTTCTTT.

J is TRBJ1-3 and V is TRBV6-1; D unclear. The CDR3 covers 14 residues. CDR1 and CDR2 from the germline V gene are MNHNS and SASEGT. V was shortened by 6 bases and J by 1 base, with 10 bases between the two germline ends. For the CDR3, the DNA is TGTGCCAGCAGAGATGGCAGATCTGGAAACACCATATATTTT. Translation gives CASRDGRSGNTIYF.

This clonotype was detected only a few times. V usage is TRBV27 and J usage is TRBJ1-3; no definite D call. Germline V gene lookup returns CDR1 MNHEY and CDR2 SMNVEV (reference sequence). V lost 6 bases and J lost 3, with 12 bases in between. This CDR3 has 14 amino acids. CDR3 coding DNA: TGTGCCAGCAGCCGTACAGTTGATGGAAACACCATATATTTT. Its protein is CASSRTVDGNTIYF.

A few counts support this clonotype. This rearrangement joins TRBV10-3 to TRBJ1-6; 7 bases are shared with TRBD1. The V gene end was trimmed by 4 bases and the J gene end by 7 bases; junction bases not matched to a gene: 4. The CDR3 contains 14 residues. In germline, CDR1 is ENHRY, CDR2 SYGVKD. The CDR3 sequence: CAISGGTANSPLHF. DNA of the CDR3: TGTGCCATCAGTGGTGGGACAGCCAATTCACCCCTCCACTTT.

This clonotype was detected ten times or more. Written as DNA, the CDR3 is TGTGCCAGCACGTCTTACAGGGATAGTAGCTATGGCTACACCTTC. It is translated as CASTSYRDSSYGYTF. The genes are TRBV27 and TRBJ1-2, with a tentative D call TRBD1 (6 bases). The CDR3 runs 15 residues. The germline V gene encodes CDR1 MNHEY and CDR2 SMNVEV (reference sequence). The ends were cut back, 7 bases at V and 4 bases at J, with 19 bases in the middle.

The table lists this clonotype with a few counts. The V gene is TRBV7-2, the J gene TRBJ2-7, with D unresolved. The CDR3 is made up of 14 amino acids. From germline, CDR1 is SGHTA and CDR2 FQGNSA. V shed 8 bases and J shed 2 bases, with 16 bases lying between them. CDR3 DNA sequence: TGTGCCAGCGCGCGAGAAATTATCCCCTACGAGCAGTACTTC. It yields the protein CASAREIIPYEQYF.

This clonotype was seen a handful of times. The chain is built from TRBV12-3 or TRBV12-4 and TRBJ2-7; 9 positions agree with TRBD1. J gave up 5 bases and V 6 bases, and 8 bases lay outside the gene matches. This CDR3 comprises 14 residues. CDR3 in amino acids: CASSQDRGVDEQYF. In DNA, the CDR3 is TGTGCCAGCAGCCAGGACAGGGGCGTCGACGAGCAGTACTTC.

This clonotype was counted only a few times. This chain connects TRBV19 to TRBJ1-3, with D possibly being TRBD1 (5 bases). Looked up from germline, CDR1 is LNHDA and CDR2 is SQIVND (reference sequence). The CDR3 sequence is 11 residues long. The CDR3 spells CGTSSGNTIYF. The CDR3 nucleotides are TGTGGGACAAGCTCTGGAAACACCATATATTTT.

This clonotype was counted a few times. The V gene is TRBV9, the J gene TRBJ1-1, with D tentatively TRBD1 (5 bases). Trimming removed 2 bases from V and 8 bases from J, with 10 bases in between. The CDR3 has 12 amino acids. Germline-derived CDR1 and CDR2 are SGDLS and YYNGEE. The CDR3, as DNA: TGTGCCAGCAGCGTCCAGGGTGGGGAAGCTTTCTTT. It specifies CASSVQGGEAFF. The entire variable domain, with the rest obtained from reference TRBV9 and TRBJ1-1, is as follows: DSGVTQTPKHLITATGQRVTLRCSPRSGDLSVYWYQQSLDQGLQFLIQYYNGEERAKGNILERFSAQQFPDLHSELNLSSLELGDSALYFCASSVQGGEAFFGQGTRLTVV.

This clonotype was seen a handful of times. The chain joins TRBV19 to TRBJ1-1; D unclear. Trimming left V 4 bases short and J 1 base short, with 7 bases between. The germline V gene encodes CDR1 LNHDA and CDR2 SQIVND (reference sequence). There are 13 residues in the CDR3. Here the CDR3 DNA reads TGTGCCAGTAGTAAGCTGGAGAACACTGAAGCTTTCTTT. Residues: CASSKLENTEAFF.

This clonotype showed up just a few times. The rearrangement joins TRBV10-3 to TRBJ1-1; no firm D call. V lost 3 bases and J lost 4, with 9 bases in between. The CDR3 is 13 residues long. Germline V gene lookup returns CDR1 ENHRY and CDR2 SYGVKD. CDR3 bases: TGTGCCATCAGTGATAAGGGAGGCACTGAAGCTTTCTTT. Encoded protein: CAISDKGGTEAFF.

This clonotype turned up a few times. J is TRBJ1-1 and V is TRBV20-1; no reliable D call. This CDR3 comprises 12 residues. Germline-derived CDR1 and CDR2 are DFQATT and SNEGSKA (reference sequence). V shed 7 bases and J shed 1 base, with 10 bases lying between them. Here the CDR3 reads CSVKIRNTEAFF. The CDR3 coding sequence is TGCAGTGTTAAGATACGGAACACTGAAGCTTTCTTT.

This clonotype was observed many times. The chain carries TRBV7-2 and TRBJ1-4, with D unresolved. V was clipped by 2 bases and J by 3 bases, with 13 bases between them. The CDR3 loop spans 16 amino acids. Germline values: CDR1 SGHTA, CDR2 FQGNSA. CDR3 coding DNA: TGTGCCAGCAGCTTAATGAGGGTGGCTGCTAATGAAAAACTGTTTTTT. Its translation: CASSLMRVAANEKLFF.

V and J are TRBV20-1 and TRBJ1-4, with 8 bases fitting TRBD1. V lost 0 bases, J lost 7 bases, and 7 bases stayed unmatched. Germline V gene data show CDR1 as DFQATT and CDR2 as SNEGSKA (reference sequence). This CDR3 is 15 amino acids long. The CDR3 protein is CSARDSGGAGEKLFF. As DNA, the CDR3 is TGCAGTGCTAGAGATTCAGGGGGCGCGGGTGAAAAACTGTTTTTT.